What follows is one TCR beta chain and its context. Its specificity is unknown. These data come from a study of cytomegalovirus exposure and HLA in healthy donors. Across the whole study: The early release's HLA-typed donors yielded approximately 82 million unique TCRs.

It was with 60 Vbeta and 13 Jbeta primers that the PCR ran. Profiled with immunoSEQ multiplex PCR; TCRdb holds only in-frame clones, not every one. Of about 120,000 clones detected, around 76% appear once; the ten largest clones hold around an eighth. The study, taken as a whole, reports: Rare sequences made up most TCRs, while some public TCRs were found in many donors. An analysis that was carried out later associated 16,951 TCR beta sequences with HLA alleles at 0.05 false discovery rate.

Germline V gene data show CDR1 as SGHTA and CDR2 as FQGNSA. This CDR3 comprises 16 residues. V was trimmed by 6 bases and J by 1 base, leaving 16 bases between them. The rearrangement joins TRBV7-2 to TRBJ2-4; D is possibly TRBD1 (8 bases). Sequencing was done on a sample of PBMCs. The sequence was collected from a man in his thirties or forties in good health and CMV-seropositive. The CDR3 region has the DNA TGTGCCAGCAGGCGTTTACAGGGGGGGGCCAAAAACATTCAGTACTTC. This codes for CASRRLQGGAKNIQYF.